This TCR beta chain was obtained from a study of identical twins. The CDR3 extends over 15 amino acids. CDR1 is LGHDT, CDR2 YNNKEL, per germline (reference sequence). V was clipped by 1 base and J by 2 bases, with 10 bases between them. TCRdb used MiXCR to reprocess the 5' RACE reads, holding one entry per CDR3 protein. Of fewer than 550,000 distinct CDR3 sequences listed, approximately 14% are singletons. This clonotype showed up just a few times. These sequences were also reported in another study, on yellow fever vaccine responses in identical twins. That work states: As reported, the vaccine T cell response of twins seemed partly convergent and partly personalized.

The chain recombines TRBV3-1 with TRBJ2-3, with D possibly being TRBD1 (5 bases). Sequenced input: CD4+ T cells sorted from blood. The TCR sequence derives from a woman between 18 and 29 years old in good health. The CDR3 region has the DNA TGTGCCAGCAGCCAAGCGGACATCTACACAGATACGCAGTATTTT. This gives the protein CASSQADIYTDTQYF.